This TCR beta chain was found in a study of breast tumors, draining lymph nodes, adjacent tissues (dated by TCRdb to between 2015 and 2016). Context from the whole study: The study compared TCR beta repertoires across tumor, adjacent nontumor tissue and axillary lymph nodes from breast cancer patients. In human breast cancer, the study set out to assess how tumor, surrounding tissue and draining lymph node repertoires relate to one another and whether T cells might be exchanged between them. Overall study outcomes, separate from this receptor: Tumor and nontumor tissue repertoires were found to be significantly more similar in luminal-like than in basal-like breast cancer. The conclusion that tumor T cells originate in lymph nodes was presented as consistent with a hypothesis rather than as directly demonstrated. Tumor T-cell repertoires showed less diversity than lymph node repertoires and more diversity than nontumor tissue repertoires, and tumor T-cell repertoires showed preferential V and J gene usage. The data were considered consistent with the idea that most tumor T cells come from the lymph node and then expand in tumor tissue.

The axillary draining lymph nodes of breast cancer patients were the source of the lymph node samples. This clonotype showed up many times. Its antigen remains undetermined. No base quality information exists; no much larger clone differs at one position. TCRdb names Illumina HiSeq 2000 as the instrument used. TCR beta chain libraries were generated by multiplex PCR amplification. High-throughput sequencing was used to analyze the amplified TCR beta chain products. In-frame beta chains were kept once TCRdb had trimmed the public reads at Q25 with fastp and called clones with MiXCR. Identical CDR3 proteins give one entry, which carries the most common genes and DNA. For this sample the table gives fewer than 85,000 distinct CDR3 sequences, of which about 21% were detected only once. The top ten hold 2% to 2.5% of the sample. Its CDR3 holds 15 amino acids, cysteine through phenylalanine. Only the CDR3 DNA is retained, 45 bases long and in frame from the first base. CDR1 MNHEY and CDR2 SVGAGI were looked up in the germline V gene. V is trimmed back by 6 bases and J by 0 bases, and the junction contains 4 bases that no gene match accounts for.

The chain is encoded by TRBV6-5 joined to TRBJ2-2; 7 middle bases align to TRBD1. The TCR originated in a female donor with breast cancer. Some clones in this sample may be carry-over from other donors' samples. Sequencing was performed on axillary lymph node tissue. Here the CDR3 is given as CASSIQGANTGELFF. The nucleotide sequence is TGTGCCAGCAGCATTCAGGGGGCGAACACCGGGGAGCTGTTTTTT.